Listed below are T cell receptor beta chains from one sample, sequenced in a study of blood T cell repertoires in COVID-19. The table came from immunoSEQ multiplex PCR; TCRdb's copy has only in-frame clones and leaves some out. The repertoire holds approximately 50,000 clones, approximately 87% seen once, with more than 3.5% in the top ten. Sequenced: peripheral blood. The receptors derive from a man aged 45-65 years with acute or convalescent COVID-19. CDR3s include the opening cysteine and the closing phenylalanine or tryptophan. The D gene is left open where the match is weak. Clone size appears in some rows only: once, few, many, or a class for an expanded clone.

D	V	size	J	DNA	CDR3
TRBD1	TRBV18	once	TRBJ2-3	TGTGCCAGCTCACCGACAGGGGGTACAGATACGCAGTATTTT	CASSPTGGTDTQYF
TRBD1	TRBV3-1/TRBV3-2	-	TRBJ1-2	TGTGCCAGCAGTCGACAGGGCTTAGATTCCTATGGCTACACCTTC	CASSRQGLDSYGYTF
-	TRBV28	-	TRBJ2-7	TGTGCCAGCAGTAAACTAGCTTACGAGCAGTACTTC	CASSKLAYEQYF
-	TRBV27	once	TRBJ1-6	TGTGCCAGCAGTTTAATGCAGGGGTTTAATTCACCCCTCCACTTT	CASSLMQGFNSPLHF
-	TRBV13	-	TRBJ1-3	TGTGCCAGCAGCTTAGGTCTGGTGTTTCGGGACTCGCCAGGAAACACCATATATTTT	CASSLGLVFRDSPGNTIYF
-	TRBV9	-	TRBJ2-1	TGTGCCAGCAGCGTAGCCGTTACCGCTCCACTAGGTCAGTTCTTC	CASSVAVTAPLGQFF
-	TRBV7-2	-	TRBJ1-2	TGTGCCAGCAGCTTGGGGACACACGTTAACTATGGCTACACCTTC	CASSLGTHVNYGYTF
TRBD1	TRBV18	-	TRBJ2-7	TGTGCCAGCTCACCACCGGGACAGGGGGCCCACGAGCAGTACTTC	CASSPPGQGAHEQYF
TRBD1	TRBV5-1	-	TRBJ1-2	TGCGCCAGCAGCAATCGACAGGGCACAGGCTACACCTTC	CASSNRQGTGYTF
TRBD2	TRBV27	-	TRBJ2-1	TGTGCCAGCAGTTTATCGCCTTGGGGTAGCGGGATTGGGTCCTACAATGAGCAGTTCTTC	CASSLSPWGSGIGSYNEQFF
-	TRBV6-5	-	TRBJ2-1	TGTGCCAGCAGCGTACAGGGAGGGAGGGAGCAGTTCTTC	CASSVQGGREQFF
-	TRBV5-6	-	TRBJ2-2	TGTGCCAGCAGCAGTCGGGGATTCGGGACCGGGGAGCTGTTTTTT	CASSSRGFGTGELFF
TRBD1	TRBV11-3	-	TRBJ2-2	TGTGCCAGCAGGACAGGACAGGGGGCCGGGGAGCTGTTTTTT	CASRTGQGAGELFF
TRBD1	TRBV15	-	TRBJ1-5	TGTGCCACCAGCAGAGTGTGGGACAGGGAAAATCAGCCCCAGCATTTT	CATSRVWDRENQPQHF
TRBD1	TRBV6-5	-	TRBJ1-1	TGTGCCAGCAGTTATATCGGGACAGGGCGTGGGACTGAAGCTTTCTTT	CASSYIGTGRGTEAFF
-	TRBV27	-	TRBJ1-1	TGTGCCAGCAGTCCCAAGGAGGGAATGAACACTGAAGCTTTCTTT	CASSPKEGMNTEAFF
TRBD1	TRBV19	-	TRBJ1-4	TGTGCCAGTAGTGATCGCTTAGGACAGGGGGTGTTGGAACTGTTTTTT	CASSDRLGQGVLELFF
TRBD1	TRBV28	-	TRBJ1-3	TGTGCCAGCAGGGGACAGAGCTCTGGAAACACCATATATTTT	CASRGQSSGNTIYF
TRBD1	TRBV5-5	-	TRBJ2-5	TGTGCCAGCAGCCCGACAGGGGGCGAAGAGACCCAGTACTTC	CASSPTGGEETQYF
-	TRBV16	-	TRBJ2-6	TGTGCCAGCAGCCGAACGCACAGGATGGAAACCTCTGGGGCCAACGTCCTGACTTTC	CASSRTHRMETSGANVLTF
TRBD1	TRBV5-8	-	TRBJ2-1	TGTGCCAGCACCACCGGGACAGGGTCCTACAATGAGCAGTTCTTC	CASTTGTGSYNEQFF
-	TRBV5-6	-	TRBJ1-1	TGTGCCAGCAGCTTGTTGTATGAAGCTTTCTTT	CASSLLYEAFF
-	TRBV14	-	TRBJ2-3	TGTGCCAGCAGCCCGACGGGAGTTAGAGATACGCAGTATTTT	CASSPTGVRDTQYF
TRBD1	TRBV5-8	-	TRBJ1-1	TGTGCCAGCAGCTCCGGGGACAGGACTGGGACTGAAGCTTTCTTT	CASSSGDRTGTEAFF